Following are 4 T cell receptor beta chains from one sample sequenced in a study of CD8+ T cells in alopecia areata. RNA extraction was followed by reverse transcription into cDNA, which acted as the sequencing template. Using immunoSEQ multiplex PCR, the repertoire was profiled, and TCRdb retains in-frame clones only, with some absent. The table includes over 250,000 clones, about 60% detected once. The treatment denotes: oral pan-JAK inhibitor, 5-10 mg twice daily. Sample: CD4+ T cells sorted from blood, taken at approximately week 52, from a patient treated with tofacitinib. These receptors were taken from a human donor with alopecia areata.

The genes are TRBV6-1 and TRBJ2-3; tentatively, D is TRBD1 or TRBD2 (5 bases each). The CDR3 loop spans 15 amino acids. The germline gives CDR1 MNHNS, CDR2 SASEGT. V lost 2 bases and J 3 bases, leaving 12 bases between the germline ends. The CDR3 sequence is CASSESEWGTDTQYF. In nucleotides, the CDR3 is TGTGCCAGCAGTGAATCCGAGTGGGGGACAGATACGCAGTATTTT.

This clone occurred a few times. This chain's CDR3 is CAWNGGLSGNTIYF. The CDR3 DNA follows: TGTGCCTGGAATGGCGGGCTCTCTGGAAACACCATATATTTT. This chain connects TRBV30 to TRBJ1-3, with D unresolved. CDR1 and CDR2 from the germline V gene are GTSNPN and SVGIG (reference sequence). This CDR3 has 14 residues. V shed 4 bases and J shed 0 bases, with 10 bases lying between them. The whole variable domain, filled in from reference TRBV30 and TRBJ1-3, reads SQTIHQWPATLVQPVGSPLSLECTVEGTSNPNLYWYRQAAGRGLQLLFYSVGIGQISSEVPQNLSASRPQDRQFILSSKKLLLSDSGFYLCAWNGGLSGNTIYFGEGSWLTVV.

Concerning this clone itself: This specimen includes other DNA sequences encoding the same CDR3. The chain links TRBV29-1 to TRBJ1-1; D is ambiguous. V gave up 4 bases and J gave up 2 bases, with 5 bases separating them. The CDR3 spans 11 residues. Germline V CDR1 and CDR2: SQVTM, ANQGSEA. CDR3 sequence (DNA): TGCAGCGTTGGGCAAAACACTGAAGCTTTCTTT. Protein: CSVGQNTEAFF.

The chain carries TRBV10-3 and TRBJ1-4; TRBD1 might be the D (5 bases). Germline CDR1 is ENHRY and CDR2 is SYGVKD. The CDR3 runs 13 residues. Trimming shortened V by 2 bases and J by 8 bases, and 9 bases separated the two germline ends. CDR3 in DNA: TGTGCCATCAGTGAGCCGGGACGGGAAAAACTGTTTTTT. Amino acids: CAISEPGREKLFF.